These 24 T cell receptor beta chains were all obtained from the same sample, sequenced in a study of cytomegalovirus exposure and HLA in healthy donors (dated by TCRdb to the late 2010s). Library preparation employed the immunoSEQ multiplex PCR assay. A mixture of 60 forward primers for TCR Vbeta segments and 13 reverse primers for TCR Jbeta segments was used in the multiplex PCR. Drawn from immuneACCESS, this table holds only the in-frame rearrangements with V and J called that TCRdb kept. Clones are partly lost; checked studies trace under half to an unresolved V gene and leave the rest unexplained. This sample is represented by about 93,000 clones; nearly 80% of them were singletons. 3% to 3.5% of the sample belongs to the ten largest clones. Sequencing input: PBMCs. The receptors stem from a woman aged 40 to 49 in good health and CMV-seronegative.

The rearrangement joins TRBV28 to TRBJ1-2, with a weak D call TRBD1 (6 bases). V shed 2 bases and J shed 3 bases, with 19 bases lying between them. The germline V gene encodes CDR1 MDHEN and CDR2 SYDVKM. The CDR3 sequence is 17 residues long. The CDR3 region has the DNA TGTGCCAGCAGTTTAAGGGGGGGCGCGGTGCAACACTATGGCTACACCTTC. It specifies CASSLRGGAVQHYGYTF.

This clone was detected only once. This rearrangement joins TRBV19 to TRBJ1-1, with TRBD1 identical over 9 bases. With V trimmed by 9 bases and J by 1 base, 15 bases remained unmatched. This CDR3 spans 17 amino acids. The germline V gene encodes CDR1 LNHDA and CDR2 SQIVND (reference sequence). CDR3 protein: CASHPSRGQGRNTEAFF. CDR3 DNA sequence: TGTGCCAGCCACCCCTCCAGGGGACAGGGTAGGAACACTGAAGCTTTCTTT. Supplemented by reference TRBV19 and TRBJ1-1, the full variable domain reads DGGITQSPKYLFRKEGQNVTLSCEQNLNHDAMYWYRQDPGQGLRLIYYSQIVNDFQKGDIAEGYSVSREKKESFPLTVTSAQKNPTAFYLCASHPSRGQGRNTEAFFGQGTRLTVV.

The chain employs TRBV2 and TRBJ1-5; no definite D call. The CDR3 consists of 14 residues. Germline CDR1 reads SNHLY; CDR2 reads FYNNEI. Trimming removed 3 bases from V and 3 bases from J, with 9 bases in between. The CDR3 region has the DNA TGTGCCAGCAGTGATAGTGTTCCCAATCAGCCCCAGCATTTT. It specifies CASSDSVPNQPQHF.

J is TRBJ1-2 and V is TRBV5-8; possibly TRBD1 for D (6 bases). CDR3 size: 14 residues. CDR1 and CDR2 (germline): SGHTS, YDEGEE. Deletions cut 4 bases from V and 2 bases from J, with 12 bases between. CDR3 in DNA: TGTGCCAGCAGCCTATGGACAGAGAACTATGGCTACACCTTC. It yields the protein CASSLWTENYGYTF.

The chain joins TRBV6-6 to TRBJ2-5; 8 bases agree with TRBD1. Near its end, the DNA agrees better with TRBJ2-7, so the J call may be wrong. The CDR3 runs 14 residues. CDR1 MNHNY and CDR2 SVGAGI come from the germline V gene (reference sequence). As DNA, the CDR3 is TGTGCCAGCAGTTACTCTGGACAGGGTTACGAGCAGTACTTC. Translated: CASSYSGQGYEQYF.

This sequence joins TRBV7-8 and TRBJ2-5; 7 bases match TRBD2. This CDR3 is 15 amino acids long. Germline CDR1 reads SGHVS; CDR2 reads FQNEAQ. With 5 bases clipped from V and 11 bases from J, the junction kept 17 bases outside the gene matches. CDR3 region: CASSQVRTPSREQYF. DNA for the CDR3: TGTGCCAGCAGCCAAGTTCGGACTCCGTCGCGGGAGCAGTACTTC. Combining the CDR3 with reference TRBV7-8 and TRBJ2-5 gives the whole variable domain GAGVSQSPRYKVAKRGQDVALRCDPISGHVSLFWYQQALGQGPEFLTYFQNEAQLDKSGLPSDRFFAERPEGSVSTLKIQRTQQEDSAVYLCASSQVRTPSREQYFGPGTRLLVL.

This rearrangement joins TRBV28 to TRBJ2-5, with 8 positions matching TRBD1. The germline V gene has CDR1 MDHEN and CDR2 SYDVKM. Trimming took 1 base from V and 5 from J; bases not matched to a gene: 12. The CDR3 runs 17 residues. The CDR3 is CASSLSGGGRVGETQYF. CDR3 nucleotide sequence: TGTGCCAGCAGTTTATCAGGGGGCGGTCGGGTCGGGGAGACCCAGTACTTC.

The V call is TRBV29-1, the J call TRBJ1-1, with a tentative D call TRBD1 (5 bases). This CDR3 contains 13 residues. The V end was cut by 5 bases, the J end by 5 bases, with 15 bases between. CDR1 and CDR2 (germline): SQVTM, ANQGSEA. This CDR3 is CSVLGVGMTEAFF. In nucleotides, the CDR3 is TGCAGCGTTTTAGGGGTCGGAATGACTGAAGCTTTCTTT.

The rearrangement uses TRBV28 and TRBJ2-1; 8 bases map to TRBD2. The CDR3 totals 13 residues. Germline V gene lookup returns CDR1 MDHEN and CDR2 SYDVKM. The V and J ends lost 8 bases and 14 bases, in that order; junction bases with no gene match: 14. The CDR3, as DNA: TGTGCCAGCGGCGGGAGGCCAAGAGGAATGGAGTTCTTC. Residues: CASGGRPRGMEFF.

The chain employs TRBV5-8 and TRBJ2-5; 13 bases agree with TRBD2. Per germline, CDR1 SGHTS and CDR2 YDEGEE. The V and J ends lost 0 bases and 5 bases, in that order; junction bases with no gene match: 4. CDR3 length equals 16 residues. Written as DNA, the CDR3 is TGTGCCAGCAGCTTGGGGACTAGCGGGAGTAGGGAGACCCAGTACTTC. Translating it yields CASSLGTSGSRETQYF. Variable domain in full (rest from reference TRBV5-8 and TRBJ2-5): EAGVTQSPTHLIKTRGQQATLRCSPISGHTSVYWYQQALGLGLQFLLWYDEGEERNRGNFPPRFSGRQFPNYSSELNVNALELEDSALYLCASSLGTSGSRETQYFGPGTRLLVL.

The DNA of the CDR3 is TGTGCCAGCAGCTTATTATTGGGCCCAGAGACCCAGTACTTC. It translates to CASSLLLGPETQYF. The rearrangement links TRBV11-2 to TRBJ2-5; D gene ambiguous. The CDR3 is made up of 14 amino acids. Trimming took off 2 bases at V and 4 bases at J, with 11 bases between the two ends. The germline V gene has CDR1 SGHAT and CDR2 FQNNGV. The entire variable domain, with the rest obtained from reference TRBV11-2 and TRBJ2-5, is as follows: EAGVAQSPRYKIIEKRQSVAFWCNPISGHATLYWYQQILGQGPKLLIQFQNNGVVDDSQLPKDRFSAERLKGVDSTLKIQPAKLEDSAVYLCASSLLLGPETQYFGPGTRLLVL.

V and J are TRBV28 and TRBJ2-7, with D tentatively TRBD1 (6 bases). Trimming took 7 bases from V and 5 from J, leaving 21 bases between them. The germline gives CDR1 MDHEN, CDR2 SYDVKM. The CDR3 is 15 amino acids. The CDR3 DNA reads TGTGCCAGCAACGTTGGGACAAAGGTTTCCGACGAGCAGTACTTC. Encoded protein: CASNVGTKVSDEQYF.

This sequence joins TRBV15 and TRBJ2-1, with D perhaps TRBD2 (6 bases). In germline, CDR1 is LNHNV, CDR2 YYDKDF (reference sequence). With 2 bases removed from V and 8 bases from J, the gap between germline ends came to 19 bases. The CDR3 sequence is 16 residues long. The chain's CDR3 is CATSRQRDWGRDEQFF. As DNA, the CDR3 is TGTGCCACCAGCAGACAACGGGACTGGGGAAGGGATGAGCAGTTCTTC.

V gene TRBV29-1 combines with J gene TRBJ1-1; the match to TRBD1 covers 7 bases. This CDR3 comprises 13 residues. Trimming took 4 bases from V and 1 from J; bases not matched to a gene: 3. From germline, CDR1 is SQVTM and CDR2 ANQGSEA. CDR3 DNA: TGCAGCGTTGGGACAGGATGGAACACTGAAGCTTTCTTT. Its protein is CSVGTGWNTEAFF.

The rearrangement joins TRBV28 to TRBJ1-5, with 7 bases aligning to TRBD1. This CDR3 is 15 amino acids long. CDR1 and CDR2 from the germline V gene are MDHEN and SYDVKM. The J segment lost 1 base and the V segment lost 3 bases, leaving 3 bases of the junction unmatched. CDR3 in DNA: TGTGCCAGCAGTTTGACAGGGAGGAGCAATCAGCCCCAGCATTTT. Encoded protein: CASSLTGRSNQPQHF.

The chain carries TRBV11-2 and TRBJ1-1, with 9 bases that match TRBD1. The V gene's germline CDR1 is SGHAT and CDR2 FQNNGV. This CDR3 contains 14 residues. V was clipped by 3 bases and J by 6 bases; unmatched bases: 5. The CDR3: CASSLKDRGPEAFF. CDR3 nucleotide sequence: TGTGCCAGCAGCTTGAAGGACAGGGGACCTGAAGCTTTCTTT.

This clone was seen a few times. The chain combines TRBV5-1 with TRBJ2-1; maybe TRBD2 (5 bases). V lost 0 bases to trimming and J lost 4 bases, with 11 bases between them. CDR1 is SGHRS, CDR2 YFSETQ, per germline. This CDR3 is built from 15 residues. The CDR3 here is CASSLGWGDYNEQFF. In DNA, the CDR3 is TGCGCCAGCAGCTTGGGGTGGGGAGATTACAATGAGCAGTTCTTC.

This chain joins TRBV20-1 and TRBJ1-5, with D unresolved. V lost 1 base and J 7 bases, leaving 5 bases between the germline ends. There are 11 residues in the CDR3. Germline V lookup: CDR1 DFQATT, CDR2 SNEGSKA (reference sequence). CDR3 in DNA: TGCAGTGCTAGAGGGCAACAGCCCCAGCATTTT. Its translation is CSARGQQPQHF.

The genes are TRBV5-1 and TRBJ1-2; D is ambiguous. In germline, CDR1 is SGHRS, CDR2 YFSETQ. V shed 4 bases and J shed 4 bases, with 17 bases lying between them. There are 15 residues in the CDR3. The CDR3 is CASSTTKSSVYGYTF. The CDR3 nucleotides are TGCGCCAGCAGCACAACAAAGTCCTCCGTCTATGGCTACACCTTC.

The rearrangement links TRBV5-1 to TRBJ1-4; a possible D gene is TRBD1 (6 bases). V lost 6 bases and J lost 2, with 20 bases in between. Per germline, CDR1 SGHRS and CDR2 YFSETQ. The CDR3 length is 17 residues. The CDR3 sequence: CASKSLGGIVTNEKLFF. The CDR3, as DNA: TGCGCCAGCAAGTCACTAGGGGGAATAGTGACTAATGAAAAACTGTTTTTT. Full variable domain (missing parts from reference TRBV5-1 and TRBJ1-4): KAGVTQTPRYLIKTRGQQVTLSCSPISGHRSVSWYQQTPGQGLQFLFEYFSETQRNKGNFPGRFSGRQFSNSRSEMNVSTLELGDSALYLCASKSLGGIVTNEKLFFGSGTQLSVL.

The chain carries TRBV2 and TRBJ2-1, with TRBD2 matching over 7 bases. V was pared by 5 bases and J by 8 bases, with 18 bases of the junction left unmatched. In germline, CDR1 is SNHLY, CDR2 FYNNEI. This CDR3 is built from 17 residues. CDR3 sequence reads: CASSQRPRTSRSDEQFF. As DNA, the CDR3 is TGTGCCAGCAGTCAGCGTCCCCGGACTAGTAGGTCGGATGAGCAGTTCTTC.

The chain couples TRBV5-3 to TRBJ1-1; D call uncertain. TRBV5-3 is labeled an ORF, and its function is uncertain. The CDR3 runs to 16 residues. Between the trimmed V and J ends, which lost 0 bases and 1 base, there was a span of 13 bases. The CDR3 spells CARSLDPSGPNTEAFF. The CDR3 DNA is TGTGCCAGAAGCTTGGACCCTAGCGGACCGAACACTGAAGCTTTCTTT.

The chain employs TRBV7-3 and TRBJ2-7; 8 nucleotides agree with TRBD2. The CDR3 has 13 amino acids. V was clipped by 4 bases and J by 7 bases; unmatched bases: 6. CDR1 SGHTA and CDR2 FQGTGA come from the germline V gene. CDR3 sequence reads: CASSSTREGEQYF. CDR3 coding DNA: TGTGCCAGCAGCTCAACACGGGAGGGGGAGCAGTACTTC.

This rearrangement joins TRBV30 to TRBJ2-3; 9 bases are a match to TRBD2. Trimming cost V 0 bases and J 0 bases; bases outside gene matches: 7. Germline CDR1 and CDR2: GTSNPN and SVGIG (reference sequence). The CDR3 length is 17 residues. CDR3 sequence: CAWSVRRGGISTDTQYF. CDR3 nucleotide sequence: TGTGCCTGGAGTGTTCGGCGGGGGGGGATTAGCACAGATACGCAGTATTTT.